The rows below give T cell receptor beta chains drawn from one sample of a study of blood T cells in healthy people across ages. From the 5' RACE reads, TCRdb called clonotypes with MiXCR, one entry per CDR3 protein. Of around 1.5 million distinct CDR3 sequences listed, roughly 64% are singletons. The sequenced sample was blood. All receptors derive from a man aged 18 to 29 in good health. The conserved cysteine and the conserved F or W are not part of the CDR3 here.

j_call,v_call,cdr3_aa
TRBJ2-5,TRBV9,ASSVDGRVETQY
TRBJ2-3,TRBV4-3,ASSRENTGGDTQY
TRBJ1-2,TRBV4-1,ASKWGLYWGDGYT
TRBJ2-3,TRBV27,ASSQGYGCRLTDTQY
TRBJ2-7,TRBV10-3,AISGAGGGPSYEQY
TRBJ1-1,TRBV4-1,ASSQVGPRDTGGTEAF
TRBJ2-1,TRBV11-2,ASSFLTSGRAYNEQF
TRBJ2-7,TRBV3-1,ASSQDMGEQY
TRBJ2-1,TRBV10-3,AISESISGIGKNEQF
TRBJ2-3,TRBV6-6,ASSRRQATRSTDTQY
TRBJ1-1,TRBV29-1,SVRTGAGNTEAF
TRBJ2-3,TRBV28,ASSGPRGGWTDTQY
TRBJ2-6,TRBV10-3,AIRGVEGVLAVLT
TRBJ1-2,TRBV27,ASSFDSNLNYGYT
TRBJ2-3,TRBV7-2,ASRNRQAGTQY
TRBJ2-1,TRBV20-1,SAFPREWGNEQF
TRBJ1-4,TRBV28,ASRPETGFNEKLF
TRBJ1-2,TRBV10-3,AIRGPGQAGDNHGYT
TRBJ1-2,TRBV7-9,ASSLGGQSYGYT
TRBJ2-2,TRBV12-3/TRBV12-4,ASSFTGHTGELF
TRBJ1-1,TRBV20-1,SARDPGQVNTEAF
TRBJ1-2,TRBV6-5,ASSQQPTEYGYT
TRBJ1-1,TRBV2,ASSEGEGTEAF
TRBJ1-6,TRBV12-3/TRBV12-4,ASSLVRDSVLH
TRBJ1-3,TRBV4-1,ASSQDVAGNTIY
TRBJ1-6,TRBV25-1,ASSGAGWALH
TRBJ1-2,TRBV7-9,ASSLVGAYYGYT
NA,TRBV28,ASSSSYGSETQY
TRBJ2-7,TRBV4-1,ASSQGTETYEQY
TRBJ1-2,TRBV29-1,SAEQGVMGYT